The next 14 T cell receptor beta chains were all read from a single sample in a study of blood T cells in healthy people across ages. The authors ran a second PCR of roughly 6 to 12 cycles using a sample-barcoded 5' primer and a J-beta primer mix. TCRdb reprocessed the 5' RACE reads via MiXCR and lists one record per CDR3 protein. The profile covers under 800,000 distinct CDR3 sequences, with roughly 21% appearing a single time and approximately 3.6% taken by the ten largest. Source material: blood. These receptors originate from a man aged 65-85 years in good health.

The rearrangement links TRBV5-1 to TRBJ2-3; D perhaps matches TRBD2 (6 bases). The V end was cut by 3 bases, the J end by 0 bases, with 11 bases between. The CDR3 spans 15 residues. Germline lookup yields CDR1 SGHRS and CDR2 YFSETQ. Here the CDR3 DNA reads TGCGCCAGCAGCTCGGGACTCCTGAGCACAGATACGCAGTATTTT. Amino acid sequence: CASSSGLLSTDTQYF.

The rearrangement uses TRBV20-1 and TRBJ2-1; TRBD2 aligns across 7 bases. The J segment lost 4 bases and the V segment lost 6 bases, leaving 15 bases of the junction unmatched. The length of the CDR3 is 16 residues. CDR1 and CDR2 (germline): DFQATT, SNEGSKA (reference sequence). The CDR3 DNA reads TGCAGTGCCCAAGGGTGGGGGGGAGGCCCATACAATGAGCAGTTCTTC. Encoded protein: CSAQGWGGGPYNEQFF.

This clonotype has more than one count but fewer than ten. The junction does not match germline at one end; this may be a read error. V usage is TRBV7-3 and J usage is TRBJ2-3, with TRBD2 matching 7 bases. Germline lookup yields CDR1 SGHTA and CDR2 FQGTGA. The CDR3 spans 14 residues. The CDR3: CASSSLAGVDTRYF. CDR3 DNA: TGTGCCAGCAGCTCCCTGGCGGGGGTAGATACGCGGTATTTT.

The V gene is TRBV5-5, the J gene TRBJ2-7, with 8 bases lining up with TRBD2. The V and J ends lost 3 bases and 6 bases, in that order; junction bases with no gene match: 11. CDR3 size: 15 residues. CDR1 is SGHKS, CDR2 YYEKEE, per germline (reference sequence). The CDR3 reads CASSSVGSGTVEQYF. The CDR3 DNA reads as TGTGCCAGCAGCTCGGTGGGTAGCGGGACGGTCGAGCAGTACTTC. Combining the CDR3 with reference TRBV5-5 and TRBJ2-7 gives the whole variable domain DAGVTQSPTHLIKTRGQQVTLRCSPISGHKSVSWYQQVLGQGPQFIFQYYEKEERGRGNFPDRFSARQFPNYSSELNVNALLLGDSALYLCASSSVGSGTVEQYFGPGTRLTVT.

In its sample, this clonotype was seen a few times. The gene calls are TRBV18 and TRBJ1-3; 8 bases agree with TRBD1. The V gene end was trimmed by 2 bases and the J gene end by 3 bases; junction bases not matched to a gene: 9. Germline V CDR1 and CDR2: KGHSH, LQKENI. CDR3 length equals 17 residues. CDR3 nucleotides: TGTGCCAGCTCACCAAACAGGGGGGACGGTGGTGGAAACACCATATATTTT. Its translation: CASSPNRGDGGGNTIYF.

V and J are TRBV3-1 and TRBJ2-2, with 9 bases identical to TRBD2. V shed 0 bases, J shed 4 bases, and the junction held 6 bases outside the gene matches. This CDR3 has 17 amino acids. Germline V gene data show CDR1 as LGHDT and CDR2 as YNNKEL (reference sequence). CDR3 coding DNA: TGTGCCAGCAGCCAAGATCATCAGACTAGCGGCACCGGGGAGCTGTTTTTT. Residues: CASSQDHQTSGTGELFF.

In its sample, this clonotype was seen a few times. This chain joins TRBV5-1 and TRBJ2-2; D unresolved. The CDR3 extends over 14 amino acids. Trimming left V 5 bases short and J 5 bases short, with 13 bases between. Germline V CDR1 and CDR2: SGHRS, YFSETQ. DNA for the CDR3: TGCGCCAGCAGTTTTTCTCTAGGGACCGGGGAGCTGTTTTTT. It encodes CASSFSLGTGELFF.

This clonotype was counted a few times. This chain links TRBV4-1 with TRBJ2-7; D gene ambiguous. The CDR3 runs to 13 residues. The V gene's germline CDR1 is MGHRA and CDR2 YSYEKL. The V end was cut by 0 bases, the J end by 2 bases, with 5 bases between. The CDR3 sequence is CASSQDAPYEQYF. The CDR3 region has the DNA TGCGCCAGCAGCCAAGATGCCCCCTACGAGCAGTACTTC.

The gene calls are TRBV5-1 and TRBJ1-2; D is ambiguous. The germline V and J ends were trimmed by 3 bases and 2 bases, with 11 bases remaining between them. CDR3 size: 14 residues. Germline-derived CDR1 and CDR2 are SGHRS and YFSETQ. Here the CDR3 DNA reads TGCGCCAGCAGCTCCGACCCAGGAAACTATGGCTACACCTTC. As protein: CASSSDPGNYGYTF.

The rearrangement joins TRBV2 to TRBJ2-5; 14 nucleotides agree with TRBD2. J was trimmed by 2 bases and V by 8 bases; bases with no gene match: 10. CDR3 length equals 17 residues. Germline V gene lookup returns CDR1 SNHLY and CDR2 FYNNEI. CDR3 amino acids: CASAGTSGRVGQETQYF. CDR3 sequence (DNA): TGTGCCAGCGCTGGGACTAGCGGGAGAGTGGGGCAAGAGACCCAGTACTTC.

This clonotype was observed a few times. The chain is built from TRBV14 and TRBJ2-7; no definite D call. Looked up from germline, CDR1 is SGHDN and CDR2 is FVKESK. CDR3 size: 14 residues. The germline V and J ends were trimmed by 0 bases and 3 bases, with 9 bases remaining between them. The DNA of the CDR3 is TGTGCCAGCAGCCAAGATGGATTCGGCTACGAGCAGTACTTC. This sequence encodes CASSQDGFGYEQYF.

This clonotype was counted only a few times. CDR3 region: CASSPPRGGSSYEQYF. CDR3 nucleotides: TGTGCCAGCAGCCCACCCCGTGGGGGTAGCTCCTACGAGCAGTACTTC. The J gene is TRBJ2-7, the V gene TRBV7-2; D is perhaps TRBD1 or TRBD2 (5 bases each). In germline, CDR1 is SGHTA, CDR2 FQGNSA. Trimming removed 5 bases from V and 0 bases from J, with 17 bases in between. The CDR3 has 16 amino acids. Filled out from reference TRBV7-2 and TRBJ2-7, the complete variable domain reads GAGVSQSPSNKVTEKGKDVELRCDPISGHTALYWYRQSLGQGLEFLIYFQGNSAPDKSGLPSDRFSAERTGGSVSTLTIQRTQQEDSAVYLCASSPPRGGSSYEQYFGPGTRLTVT.

This chain uses TRBV7-2 with TRBJ2-7; unclear D gene. The germline gives CDR1 SGHTA, CDR2 FQGNSA. Deletions cut 7 bases from V and 5 bases from J, with 21 bases between. The CDR3 loop spans 15 amino acids. CDR3 nucleotides: TGTGCCAGCACCCCACGATTAGTAAACGTGGACGAGCAGTACTTC. Translation: CASTPRLVNVDEQYF.

The chain joins TRBV9 to TRBJ2-2; D is ambiguous. Per germline, CDR1 SGDLS and CDR2 YYNGEE. The length of the CDR3 is 17 residues. Trimming left V 4 bases short and J 0 bases short, with 16 bases between. CDR3 sequence reads: CASSPLMEKSNTGELFF. The DNA of the CDR3 is TGTGCCAGCAGCCCCCTTATGGAAAAATCGAACACCGGGGAGCTGTTTTTT. The full variable domain, completed using reference TRBV9 and TRBJ2-2, is DSGVTQTPKHLITATGQRVTLRCSPRSGDLSVYWYQQSLDQGLQFLIQYYNGEERAKGNILERFSAQQFPDLHSELNLSSLELGDSALYFCASSPLMEKSNTGELFFGEGSRLTVL.